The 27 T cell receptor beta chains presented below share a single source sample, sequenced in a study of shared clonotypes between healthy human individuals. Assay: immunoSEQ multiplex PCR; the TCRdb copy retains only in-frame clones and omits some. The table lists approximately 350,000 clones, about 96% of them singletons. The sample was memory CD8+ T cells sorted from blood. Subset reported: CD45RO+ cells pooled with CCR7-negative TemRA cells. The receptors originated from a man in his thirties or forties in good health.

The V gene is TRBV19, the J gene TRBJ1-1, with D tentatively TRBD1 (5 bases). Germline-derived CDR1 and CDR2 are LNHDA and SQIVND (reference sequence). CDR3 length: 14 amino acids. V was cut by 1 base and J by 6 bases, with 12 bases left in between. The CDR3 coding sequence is TGTGCCAGTAGTATAGGGGGGGGTTTGGCTGAAGCTTTCTTT. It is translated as CASSIGGGLAEAFF.

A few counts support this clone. The CDR3 region has the DNA TGTGCCAGCAGCCTGGGGATGGGGACTGAAGCTTTCTTT. Translation: CASSLGMGTEAFF. This chain joins TRBV28 and TRBJ1-1; D gene ambiguous. The CDR3 consists of 13 residues. Per germline, CDR1 MDHEN and CDR2 SYDVKM. The V end was cut by 6 bases, the J end by 5 bases, with 13 bases between.

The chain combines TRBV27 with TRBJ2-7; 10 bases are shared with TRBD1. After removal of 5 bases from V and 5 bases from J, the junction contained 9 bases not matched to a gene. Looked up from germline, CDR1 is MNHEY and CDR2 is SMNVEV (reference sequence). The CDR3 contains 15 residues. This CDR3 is CASSMPGQGTHEQYF. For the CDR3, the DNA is TGTGCCAGCAGTATGCCGGGACAGGGGACCCACGAGCAGTACTTC.

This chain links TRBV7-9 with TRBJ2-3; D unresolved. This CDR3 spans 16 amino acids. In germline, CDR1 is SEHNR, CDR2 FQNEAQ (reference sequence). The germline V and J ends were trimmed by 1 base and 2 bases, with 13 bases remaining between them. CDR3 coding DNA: TGTGCCAGCAGCTTAGTTCAGGCCACACCCACAGATACGCAGTATTTT. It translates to CASSLVQATPTDTQYF.

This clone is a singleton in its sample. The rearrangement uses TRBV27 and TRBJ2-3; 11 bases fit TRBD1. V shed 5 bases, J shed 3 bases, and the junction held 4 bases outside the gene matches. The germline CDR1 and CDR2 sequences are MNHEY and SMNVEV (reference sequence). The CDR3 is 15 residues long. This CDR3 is CASSVRDRGTDTQYF. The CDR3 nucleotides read TGTGCCAGCAGTGTCCGGGACAGGGGGACAGATACGCAGTATTTT.

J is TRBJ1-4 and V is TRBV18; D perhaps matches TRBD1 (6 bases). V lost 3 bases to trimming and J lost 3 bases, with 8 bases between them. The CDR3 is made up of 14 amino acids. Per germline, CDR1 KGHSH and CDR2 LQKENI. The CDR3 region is CASSPDSSNEKLFF. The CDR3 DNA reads TGTGCCAGCTCACCGGACAGCTCTAATGAAAAACTGTTTTTT.

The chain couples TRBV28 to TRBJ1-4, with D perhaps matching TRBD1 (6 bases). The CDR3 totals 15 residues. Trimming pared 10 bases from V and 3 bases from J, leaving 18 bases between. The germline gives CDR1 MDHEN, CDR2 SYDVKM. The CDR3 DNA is TGTGCCACGTATGGGACAACTAGGGCTAATGAAAAACTGTTTTTT. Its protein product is CATYGTTRANEKLFF.

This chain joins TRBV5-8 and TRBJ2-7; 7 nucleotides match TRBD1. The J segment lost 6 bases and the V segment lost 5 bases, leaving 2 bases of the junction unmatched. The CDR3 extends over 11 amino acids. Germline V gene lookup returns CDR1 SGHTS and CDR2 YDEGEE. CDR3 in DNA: TGTGCCAGCAGACGACAGGGCGAGCAGTACTTC. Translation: CASRRQGEQYF. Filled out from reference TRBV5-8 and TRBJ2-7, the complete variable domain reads EAGVTQSPTHLIKTRGQQATLRCSPISGHTSVYWYQQALGLGLQFLLWYDEGEERNRGNFPPRFSGRQFPNYSSELNVNALELEDSALYLCASRRQGEQYFGPGTRLTVT.

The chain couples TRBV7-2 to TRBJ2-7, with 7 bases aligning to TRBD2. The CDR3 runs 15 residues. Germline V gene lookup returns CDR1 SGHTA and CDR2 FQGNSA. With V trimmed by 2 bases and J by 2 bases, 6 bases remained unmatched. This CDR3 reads CASSLRGGGAYEQYF. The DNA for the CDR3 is TGTGCCAGCAGCTTACGCGGGGGAGGGGCCTACGAGCAGTACTTC.

The CDR3 reads CAWSLYITSGRGNEQFF. Written as DNA, the CDR3 is TGTGCCTGGAGTCTATACATAACTAGCGGGAGGGGGAATGAGCAGTTCTTC. The genes are TRBV30 and TRBJ2-1; 13 positions match TRBD2. The length of the CDR3 is 17 residues. Germline V gene lookup returns CDR1 GTSNPN and CDR2 SVGIG (reference sequence). The V gene end was trimmed by 2 bases and the J gene end by 7 bases; junction bases not matched to a gene: 11. Full variable domain (outside the CDR3, taken from reference TRBV30 and TRBJ2-1): SQTIHQWPATLVQPVGSPLSLECTVEGTSNPNLYWYRQAAGRGLQLLFYSVGIGQISSEVPQNLSASRPQDRQFILSSKKLLLSDSGFYLCAWSLYITSGRGNEQFFGPGTRLTVL.

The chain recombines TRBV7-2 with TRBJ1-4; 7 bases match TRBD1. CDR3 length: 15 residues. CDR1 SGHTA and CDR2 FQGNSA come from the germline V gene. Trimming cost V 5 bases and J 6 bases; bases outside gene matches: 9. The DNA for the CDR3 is TGTGCCAGCAGCCGAAACAGGGGCATTTATGAAAAACTGTTTTTT. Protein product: CASSRNRGIYEKLFF.

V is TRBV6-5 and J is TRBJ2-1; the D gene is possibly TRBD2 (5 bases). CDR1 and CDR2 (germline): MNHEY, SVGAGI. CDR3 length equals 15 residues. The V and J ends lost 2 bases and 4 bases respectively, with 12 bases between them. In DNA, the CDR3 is TGTGCCAGCAGTTACAGACGGGAATGGTACAATGAGCAGTTCTTC. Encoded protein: CASSYRREWYNEQFF.

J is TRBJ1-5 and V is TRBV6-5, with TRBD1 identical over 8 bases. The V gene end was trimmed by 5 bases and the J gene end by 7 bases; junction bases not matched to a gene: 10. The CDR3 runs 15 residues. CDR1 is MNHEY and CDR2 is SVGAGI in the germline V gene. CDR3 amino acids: CASSTDRDRIQPQHF. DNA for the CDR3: TGTGCCAGCAGTACCGACAGGGACAGGATCCAGCCCCAGCATTTT.

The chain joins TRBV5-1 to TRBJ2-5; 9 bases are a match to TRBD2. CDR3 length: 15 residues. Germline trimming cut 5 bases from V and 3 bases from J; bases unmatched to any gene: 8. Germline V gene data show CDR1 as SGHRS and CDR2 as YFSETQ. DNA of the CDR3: TGCGCCAGCAGTTGGGTAGCGGGGGCTAAAGAGACCCAGTACTTC. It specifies CASSWVAGAKETQYF.

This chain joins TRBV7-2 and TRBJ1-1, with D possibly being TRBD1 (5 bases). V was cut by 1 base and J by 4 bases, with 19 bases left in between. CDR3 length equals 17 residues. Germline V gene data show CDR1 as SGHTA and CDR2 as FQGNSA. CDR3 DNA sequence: TGTGCCAGCAGCTTAGTAGGTTGGGGGAGTTTGGGCACTGAAGCTTTCTTT. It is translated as CASSLVGWGSLGTEAFF.

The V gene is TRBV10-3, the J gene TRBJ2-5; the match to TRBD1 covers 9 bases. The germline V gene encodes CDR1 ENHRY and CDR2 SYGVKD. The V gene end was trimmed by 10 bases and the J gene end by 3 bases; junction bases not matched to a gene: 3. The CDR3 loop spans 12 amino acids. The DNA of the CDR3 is TGTGCCACCCGGACAGGGGAAGAGACCCAGTACTTC. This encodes CATRTGEETQYF.

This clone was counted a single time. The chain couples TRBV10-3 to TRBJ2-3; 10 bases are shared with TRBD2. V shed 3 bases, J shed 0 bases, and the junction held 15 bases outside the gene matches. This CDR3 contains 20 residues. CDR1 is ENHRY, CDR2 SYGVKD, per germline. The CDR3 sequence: CAISDKWSLAGAPSTDTQYF. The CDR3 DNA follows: TGTGCCATCAGTGATAAGTGGAGTCTAGCGGGGGCCCCTAGCACAGATACGCAGTATTTT.

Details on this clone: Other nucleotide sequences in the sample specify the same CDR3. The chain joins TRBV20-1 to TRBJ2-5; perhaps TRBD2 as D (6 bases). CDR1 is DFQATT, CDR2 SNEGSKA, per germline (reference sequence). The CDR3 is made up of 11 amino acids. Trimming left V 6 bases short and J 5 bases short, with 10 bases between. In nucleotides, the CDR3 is TGCAGTGCAAGACGGGGGGAGACCCAGTACTTC. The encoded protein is CSARRGETQYF.

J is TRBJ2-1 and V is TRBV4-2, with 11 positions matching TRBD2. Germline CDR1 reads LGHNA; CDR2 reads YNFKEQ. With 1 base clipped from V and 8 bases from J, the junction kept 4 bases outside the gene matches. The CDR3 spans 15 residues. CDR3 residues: CASSQALAGVYEQFF. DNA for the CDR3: TGTGCCAGCAGCCAAGCACTAGCGGGAGTCTATGAGCAGTTCTTC.

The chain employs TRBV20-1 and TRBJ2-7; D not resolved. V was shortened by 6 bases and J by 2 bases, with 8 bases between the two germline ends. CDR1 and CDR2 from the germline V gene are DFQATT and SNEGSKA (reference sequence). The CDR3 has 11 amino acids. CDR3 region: CSATITYEQYF. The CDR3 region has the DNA TGCAGTGCGACCATTACCTACGAGCAGTACTTC.

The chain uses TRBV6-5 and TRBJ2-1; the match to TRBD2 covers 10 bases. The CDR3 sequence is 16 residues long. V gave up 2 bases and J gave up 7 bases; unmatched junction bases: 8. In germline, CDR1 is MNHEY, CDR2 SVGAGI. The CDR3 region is CASSYRPAGGWNEQFF. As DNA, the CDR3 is TGTGCCAGCAGTTACCGACCAGCGGGAGGGTGGAATGAGCAGTTCTTC.

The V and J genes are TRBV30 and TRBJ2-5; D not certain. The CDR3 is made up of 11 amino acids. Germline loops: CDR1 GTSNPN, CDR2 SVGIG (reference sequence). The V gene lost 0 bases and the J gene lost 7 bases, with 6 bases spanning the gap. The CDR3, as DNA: TGTGCCTGGAGTGTAGGGTTGACCCAGTACTTC. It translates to CAWSVGLTQYF.

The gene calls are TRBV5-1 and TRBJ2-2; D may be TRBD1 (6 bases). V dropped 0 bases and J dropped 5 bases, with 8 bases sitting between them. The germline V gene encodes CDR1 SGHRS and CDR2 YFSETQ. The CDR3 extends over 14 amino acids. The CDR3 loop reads CASSLAGQTGELFF. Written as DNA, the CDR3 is TGCGCCAGCAGCTTGGCCGGACAGACCGGGGAGCTGTTTTTT.

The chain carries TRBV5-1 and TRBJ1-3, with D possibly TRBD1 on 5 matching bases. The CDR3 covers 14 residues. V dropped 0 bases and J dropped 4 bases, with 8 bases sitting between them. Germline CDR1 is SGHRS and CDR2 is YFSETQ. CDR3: CASSLAGVGNTIYF. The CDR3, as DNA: TGCGCCAGCAGCTTGGCGGGGGTCGGAAACACCATATATTTT.

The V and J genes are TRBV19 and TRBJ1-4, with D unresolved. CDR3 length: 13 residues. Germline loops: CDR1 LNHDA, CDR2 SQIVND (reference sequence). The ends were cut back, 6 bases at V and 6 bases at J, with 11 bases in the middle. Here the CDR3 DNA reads TGTGCCAGTAGATGGGTCACGGATGAAAAACTGTTTTTT. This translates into CASRWVTDEKLFF. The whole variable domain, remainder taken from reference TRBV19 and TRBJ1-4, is DGGITQSPKYLFRKEGQNVTLSCEQNLNHDAMYWYRQDPGQGLRLIYYSQIVNDFQKGDIAEGYSVSREKKESFPLTVTSAQKNPTAFYLCASRWVTDEKLFFGSGTQLSVL.

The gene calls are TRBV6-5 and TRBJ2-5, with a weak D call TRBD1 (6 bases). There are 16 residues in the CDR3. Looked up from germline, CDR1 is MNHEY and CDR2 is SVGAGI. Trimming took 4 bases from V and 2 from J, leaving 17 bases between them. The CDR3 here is CASSLGDTEDQETQYF. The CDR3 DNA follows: TGTGCCAGCAGTTTAGGGGACACGGAAGATCAAGAGACCCAGTACTTC.

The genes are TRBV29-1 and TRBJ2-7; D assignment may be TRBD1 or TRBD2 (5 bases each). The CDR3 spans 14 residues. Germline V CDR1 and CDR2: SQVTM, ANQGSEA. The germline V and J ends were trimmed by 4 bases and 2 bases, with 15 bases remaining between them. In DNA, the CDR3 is TGCAGCGTTGCAAAAGTCGGGGCCGCCTACGAGCAGTACTTC. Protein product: CSVAKVGAAYEQYF.